The present T cell receptor beta chain was sequenced within a study of T cells in localized non-small cell lung cancer. This table comes from immunoSEQ multiplex PCR, and its TCRdb copy is limited to in-frame clones, with some not included. The top ten clones hold roughly 1.9% of a sample with tens of thousands of clones, around 93% of them seen once. The germline CDR1 and CDR2 sequences are SGHDT and YYEEEE. Trimming left V 6 bases short and J 4 bases short, with 14 bases between. The CDR3 consists of 14 residues. The source of this sequence is a female donor of 60 years or more with stage I lung adenocarcinoma. The source was peripheral blood, collected before any cancer treatment. J is TRBJ1-3 and V is TRBV5-6; D is uncertain. The CDR3 DNA reads TGTGCCAGCACCTCTACTTACCCCGGAAACACCATATATTTT. This encodes CASTSTYPGNTIYF.